This paragraph reports one TCR beta chain. Its matching antigen is unknown. The read is 3 residues too short to cover the CDR3 end, so that end is filled in from the germline J gene. Patients and controls were mostly of Caucasian heritage. This specimen belongs to a study of T cell clonality in common variable immunodeficiency. Regarding the study as a whole: Repertoire-complication correlations in CVID were limited by patient heterogeneity.

Measured with immunoSEQ multiplex PCR; TCRdb has only the in-frame clones, and not every one. The table lists roughly 42,000 clones, with no singletons. The germline V and J ends were trimmed by 5 bases and 2 bases, with 13 bases remaining between them. The length of the CDR3 is 14 residues. CDR1 is LNHDA and CDR2 is SQIVND in the germline V gene (reference sequence). This clonotype originated in a person aged 18 to 70 in good health. The sample comprised peripheral blood mononuclear cells. The genes are TRBV19 and TRBJ2-7; the D gene is possibly TRBD1 (6 bases). The DNA read from the CDR3 is TGTGCCAGTAGTCCGGGGCCAGGGGCCTACGAG. Translated, it gives CASSPGPGAYE. Given in full, the CDR3 is CASSPGPGAYEQYF.